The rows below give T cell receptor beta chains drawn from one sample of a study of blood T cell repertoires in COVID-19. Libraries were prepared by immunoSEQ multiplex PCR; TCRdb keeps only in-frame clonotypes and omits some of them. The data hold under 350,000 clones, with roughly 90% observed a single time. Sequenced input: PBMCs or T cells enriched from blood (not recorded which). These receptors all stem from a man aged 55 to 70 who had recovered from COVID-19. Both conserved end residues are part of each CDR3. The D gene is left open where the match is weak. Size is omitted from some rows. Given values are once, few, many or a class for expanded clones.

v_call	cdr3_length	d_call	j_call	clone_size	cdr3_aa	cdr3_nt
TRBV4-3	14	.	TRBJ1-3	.	CASSQTGIRNTIYF	TGCGCCAGCAGCCAAACAGGGATCCGAAACACCATATATTTT
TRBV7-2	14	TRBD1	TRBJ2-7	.	CASSFSGQSYEQYF	TGTGCCAGCAGCTTCTCGGGACAGAGCTACGAGCAGTACTTC
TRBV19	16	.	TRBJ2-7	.	CASSSRRGPDSYEQYF	TGTGCCAGTAGCTCCAGGCGGGGGCCCGACTCCTACGAGCAGTACTTC
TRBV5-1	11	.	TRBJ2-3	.	CASSSADTQYF	TGCGCCAGCAGCTCGGCAGATACGCAGTATTTT
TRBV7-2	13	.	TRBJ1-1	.	CASSAQGYTEAFF	TGTGCCAGCAGCGCCCAGGGGTACACTGAAGCTTTCTTT
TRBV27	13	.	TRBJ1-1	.	CASSFPGNTEAFF	TGTGCCAGCAGTTTTCCAGGGAACACTGAAGCTTTCTTT
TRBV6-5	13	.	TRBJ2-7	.	CASRQDVAYEQYF	TGTGCCAGCAGACAGGACGTGGCCTACGAGCAGTACTTC
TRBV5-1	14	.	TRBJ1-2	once	CASSSGEGGYGYTF	TGCGCCAGCAGCTCTGGAGAGGGTGGCTATGGCTACACCTTC
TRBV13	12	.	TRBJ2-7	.	CASSSTSYEQYF	TGTGCCAGCAGCTCGACATCCTACGAGCAGTACTTC
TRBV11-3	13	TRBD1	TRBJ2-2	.	CATQTGAPGELFF	TGTGCCACCCAGACAGGGGCTCCCGGGGAGCTGTTTTTT
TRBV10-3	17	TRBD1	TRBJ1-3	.	CAISESRDSFSGNTIYF	TGTGCCATCAGTGAGTCGAGGGACAGCTTCTCTGGAAACACCATATATTTT
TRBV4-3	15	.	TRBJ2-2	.	CASSQDAGAGRELFF	TGCGCCAGCAGCCAAGATGCGGGGGCGGGACGGGAGCTGTTTTTT
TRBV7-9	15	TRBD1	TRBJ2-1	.	CASSLGTVRDNEQFF	TGTGCCAGCAGCTTGGGGACAGTCCGGGACAATGAGCAGTTCTTC
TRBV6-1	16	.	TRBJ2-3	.	CASSEVFGSRTDTQYF	TGTGCCAGCAGTGAAGTTTTCGGGAGTAGGACAGATACGCAGTATTTT
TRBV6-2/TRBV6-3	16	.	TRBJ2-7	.	CASSYPPRTDSYEQYF	TGTGCCAGCAGTTATCCGCCCCGGACAGACTCCTACGAGCAGTACTTC
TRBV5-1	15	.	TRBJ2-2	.	CASSWGAASTGELFF	TGCGCCAGCAGCTGGGGAGCGGCGTCCACCGGGGAGCTGTTTTTT
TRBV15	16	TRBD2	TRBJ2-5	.	CATSRGQAGEGETQYF	TGTGCCACCAGCAGAGGGCAGGCGGGAGAAGGAGAGACCCAGTACTTC
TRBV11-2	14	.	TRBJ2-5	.	CASSLVSVLETQYF	TGTGCCAGCAGCTTAGTATCGGTTTTGGAGACCCAGTACTTC
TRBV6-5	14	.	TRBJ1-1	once	CASSDRAGGTEAFF	TGTGCCAGCAGCGATAGGGCGGGCGGAACTGAAGCTTTCTTT
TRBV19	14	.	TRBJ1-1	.	CASTLSGRGTEAFF	TGTGCCAGTACACTATCAGGGAGGGGCACTGAAGCTTTCTTT
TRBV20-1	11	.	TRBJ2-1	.	CSARGQNEQFF	TGCAGTGCTAGAGGGCAAAATGAGCAGTTCTTC
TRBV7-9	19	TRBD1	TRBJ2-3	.	CASSPNPGTGGGSTDTQYF	TGTGCCAGCAGCCCTAACCCCGGGACAGGGGGCGGGAGCACAGATACGCAGTATTTT
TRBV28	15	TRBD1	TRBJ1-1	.	CASSFRDRVNTEAFF	TGTGCCAGCAGTTTCCGGGACAGGGTCAACACTGAAGCTTTCTTT
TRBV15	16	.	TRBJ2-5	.	CATSRGGRPHQETQYF	TGTGCCACCAGCAGAGGTGGGAGACCCCACCAAGAGACCCAGTACTTC